This is a list of T cell receptor beta chains from one sample in a study of T cell repertoires in cytomegalovirus infection. The antigens of these receptors remain unknown. Using its own MiXCR run on the reads, TCRdb lists one record per CDR3 protein. The data hold about 100,000 distinct CDR3 sequences, with under 50% observed a single time. The sequenced sample was CD8+ T cells from cultured PBMCs, obtained from culture after CMV antigen stimulation. These receptors all come from a human donor in good health (CMV status not recorded). Some clones in this sample may be carry-over from other donors' samples. Both conserved end residues are part of each CDR3. The D gene is left open where the match is weak. Size values are once, few and many counts, or a class for expanded clones, and some rows have none.

>NA|TRBV19|TRBD1|TRBJ1-1
TGTGCCAGTAGTCCGGGGACAGGAAAGAACACTGAAGCTTTCTTT
CASSPGTGKNTEAFF
>NA|TRBV2|NA|TRBJ2-1
TGTGCCACCCCGTTGGCTAGCGTAGAAAATGAGCAGTTCTTC
CATPLASVENEQFF
>NA|TRBV2|TRBD1|TRBJ1-2
TGTGCCACCGGGACAGGGGTTGGCTACACCTTC
CATGTGVGYTF
>NA|TRBV6-5|TRBD1|TRBJ1-1
TGTGCCAGCAGTACGAACCAGGGGGCTAACACTGAAGCTTTCTTT
CASSTNQGANTEAFF
>many|TRBV19|TRBD1|TRBJ2-1
TGTGCCAGTAGTAGACAGGGCAATGAGCAGTTCTTC
CASSRQGNEQFF
>few|TRBV20-1|NA|TRBJ2-7
TGCAGTGCTAGTGGGACCGCGTCGCCATTGGCCCTACGCGGCGAGCAGTACTTC
CSASGTASPLALRGEQYF
>many|TRBV10-3|NA|TRBJ1-1
TGTGCCATCAGTGAGTCTTTCAGGGTTGGGACTGAAGCTTTCTTT
CAISESFRVGTEAFF
>few|TRBV25-1|NA|TRBJ2-5
TGTGCCAGCAGTGCCGTGGTGGGACAAGAGACCCAGTACTTC
CASSAVVGQETQYF
>NA|TRBV20-1|TRBD2|TRBJ2-1
TGCAGTGCTAGACCGCGGACGCTAGCGGGGGGAAATGAGCAGTTCTTC
CSARPRTLAGGNEQFF
>once|TRBV4-1|NA|TRBJ2-2
TGCGCCAGCAGCCATCCTCGGGACGCGAACACCGGGGAGCTGTTTTTT
CASSHPRDANTGELFF
>NA|TRBV7-6|NA|TRBJ2-3
TGTGCCAGCAGCGCCTACAGGAACACAGATACGCAGTATTTT
CASSAYRNTDTQYF
>few|TRBV12-3/TRBV12-4|TRBD2|TRBJ2-3
TGTGCCAGCAGTCCCGGACTAGCGGGGGGGCCGGATACGCAGTATTTT
CASSPGLAGGPDTQYF
>NA|TRBV7-9|NA|TRBJ2-1
TGTGCCAGCAGCTTAGGCGGGGAGGAGCAGTTCTTC
CASSLGGEEQFF
>many|TRBV24-1|NA|TRBJ2-7
TGTGCCGTCACAGACGGGTCTACCTACGAGCAGTACTTC
CAVTDGSTYEQYF
>NA|TRBV29-1|NA|TRBJ2-7
TGCAGCGTTGAAGAGGGACAAAAGCTCTCCTACGAGCAGTACTTC
CSVEEGQKLSYEQYF
>NA|TRBV4-1|NA|TRBJ1-2
TGCGCCAGCAGCCAGGACGAAACTAACTATGGCTACACCTTC
CASSQDETNYGYTF
>many|TRBV5-6|NA|TRBJ2-1
TGTGCCAGCAGCTTGGCCGCCGCGATTGAGCAGTTCTTC
CASSLAAAIEQFF
>NA|TRBV19|TRBD1|TRBJ1-1
TGTGCCAGTAGTATTTTGACAGGGGTCACTGAAGCTTTCTTT
CASSILTGVTEAFF
>NA|TRBV7-9|NA|TRBJ2-3
TGTGCCAGCAGGGGGGGCCTTAGCACAGATACGCAGTATTTT
CASRGGLSTDTQYF
>NA|TRBV19|TRBD1|TRBJ2-1
TGTGCCAGTAGTCCGGGACAGGGAGTCTACAATGAGCAGTTCTTC
CASSPGQGVYNEQFF
>NA|TRBV19|NA|TRBJ2-1
TGTGCCAGTAGTTCTCTCTCTACGGGGGCCAACTACAATGAGCAGTTCTTC
CASSSLSTGANYNEQFF
>few|TRBV12-3/TRBV12-4|TRBD2|TRBJ2-4
TGTGCCAGCAGTTCCGGACTAGCGACGAACATTCAGTACTTC
CASSSGLATNIQYF
>few|TRBV7-8|TRBD1|TRBJ1-1
TGTGCCAGCAGCCAGGACAAGCCTGGGACAGACTTATACCAAGCTTTCTTT
CASSQDKPGTDLYQAFF
>few|TRBV2|NA|TRBJ1-5
TGTGCCAGCAGTGAAGCGACAGTTGGGGTATCTTTT
CASSEATVGVSF
>NA|TRBV27|TRBD1|TRBJ1-2
TGTGCCGGCAGTCCAACAGGGGGAGTATACTATGGCTACACCTTC
CAGSPTGGVYYGYTF
>NA|TRBV5-6|TRBD1|TRBJ2-5
TGTGCCAGCAGCTTACAGGGGTGGCAAGAGACCCAGTACTTC
CASSLQGWQETQYF
>many|TRBV11-2|TRBD1|TRBJ1-3
TGTGCCAGCAGCTACCGACAGGGCTCTGGAAACACCATATATTTT
CASSYRQGSGNTIYF
>NA|TRBV7-9|NA|TRBJ1-2
TGTGCCAGCAGCTCAAGTTTCGGGCTCCTCAACTATGGCTACACCTTC
CASSSSFGLLNYGYTF
>many|TRBV6-2/TRBV6-3|NA|TRBJ2-4
TGTGCCAAGAGTGGGGGGGGCTGGTCGGACTTC
CAKSGGGWSDF
>NA|TRBV9|TRBD2|TRBJ2-1
TGTGCCAGCAGCGTAGGCCTAGCGGGGGGCTACAATGAGCAGTTCTTC
CASSVGLAGGYNEQFF
>NA|TRBV27|NA|TRBJ1-2
TGTGCCAGCGGCGACAGCCTCTATGGCTACACCTTC
CASGDSLYGYTF
>many|TRBV12-3/TRBV12-4|TRBD2|TRBJ2-5
TGTGCCAGCAGCCCTTTGACTAGCGGGGTCGGGACCCAGTACTTC
CASSPLTSGVGTQYF
>NA|TRBV6-2/TRBV6-3|NA|TRBJ2-1
TGTGCCAGCAGTCGCCCCGGGACCTTAAATGAGCAGTTCTTC
CASSRPGTLNEQFF
>NA|TRBV4-1|NA|TRBJ2-7
TGTGCCAGCAGCCAAGAGTGGTCGGTTCGGAGCTCCTACGAGCAGTACTTC
CASSQEWSVRSSYEQYF
>NA|TRBV4-1|NA|TRBJ1-1
TGCGCCAGCAGCCAAGTGGGTTTCGGCGTGAACACTGAAGCTTTCTTT
CASSQVGFGVNTEAFF
>NA|TRBV6-6|NA|TRBJ2-3
TGTGCCAGCAGTGGAGAGTACACAGATACGCAGTATTTT
CASSGEYTDTQYF
>NA|TRBV20-1|NA|TRBJ1-4
TGCAGTGCTACGCTAATGCAGACAGGCATTTCAAATGAAAAACTGTTTTTT
CSATLMQTGISNEKLFF
>NA|TRBV30|TRBD1|TRBJ1-4
TGTGCCTGGGGACAGGGACAGGGGGCAGTGGAACTGTTTTTT
CAWGQGQGAVELFF
>few|TRBV2|TRBD1|TRBJ2-7
TGTGCCAGCTACGGGACAGGGCACGAGCAGTACTTC
CASYGTGHEQYF
>NA|TRBV7-6|TRBD1|TRBJ2-1
TGTGCCAGCAGCTTAGAGTCGGGACAGGGATGGAATGAGCAGTTCTTC
CASSLESGQGWNEQFF
>NA|TRBV29-1|NA|TRBJ2-2
TGCAGCGTTGAAGCAGGACCCGGGAACACCGGGGAGCTGTTTTTT
CSVEAGPGNTGELFF
>NA|TRBV25-1|NA|TRBJ2-7
TGTGCCAGCAGTGAACACTACGAGCAGTACTTC
CASSEHYEQYF
>NA|TRBV7-6|TRBD1|TRBJ1-2
TGTGCCAGCAGCTTAGCGCCTGGAGGGGGCAGCGATGGCTACACCTTC
CASSLAPGGGSDGYTF
>NA|TRBV2|TRBD1|TRBJ1-6
TGTGCCAACAGTACCGGGACAGGGTCACCCCTCCACTTT
CANSTGTGSPLHF
>NA|TRBV6-6|NA|TRBJ1-1
TGTGCCAGCAGGTACCAGGGCCCCAACACTGAAGCTTTCTTT
CASRYQGPNTEAFF
>NA|TRBV24-1|TRBD1|TRBJ2-5
TGTGCCACCAGTGATTACAGGGGATTGGAGACCCAGTACTTC
CATSDYRGLETQYF
>few|TRBV7-2|NA|TRBJ2-7
TGTGCCAGCAGCTTAGTAGTACAGAAGAACTACGAGCAGTACTTC
CASSLVVQKNYEQYF
>few|TRBV6-5|NA|TRBJ2-7
TGTGCCAGCAGTTACGATGGTAGCTCCACTTACTACGAGCAGTACTTC
CASSYDGSSTYYEQYF
>few|TRBV7-6|NA|TRBJ2-7
TGTGCCAGCAGCTTTCTTGGAGATCCCTACGAGCAGTACTTC
CASSFLGDPYEQYF
>many|TRBV4-1|NA|TRBJ2-7
TGCGCCAGCAGCCTACTACCCGTAGGACCGGGCTCTCATTACGAGCAGTACTTC
CASSLLPVGPGSHYEQYF